This T cell receptor beta chain stems from a study of cytomegalovirus exposure and HLA in healthy donors. Background on the study: Earlier sequencing of about 179 million T cells yielded roughly 120 million unique TCR beta sequences.

PCR employed 60 Vbeta and 13 Jbeta primers. Clones were read by immunoSEQ multiplex PCR, and TCRdb kept only the in-frame ones, dropping some. The sample yields approximately 110,000 clones, roughly 66% seen once. On this clone itself: Its antigen is currently unknown.

The CDR3 length is 15 residues. Germline lookup yields CDR1 SGHNT and CDR2 YYREEE (reference sequence). J gave up 6 bases and V 0 bases, and 4 bases lay outside the gene matches. Study-level results: A few V segments could not be told apart, such as TRBV6-2 and TRBV6-3, and were left out. An observed cluster of highly shared sequence variants was recorded as a likely sequencing artifact.

This sequence originates from a man aged 55 to 70 in good health and CMV-seropositive. J is TRBJ2-1 and V is TRBV5-4, with 9 nucleotides matching TRBD2. Sequencing used PBMCs. CDR3 sequence (DNA): TGTGCCAGCAGCTTGGGGCGGGGGGGCCCCAATGAGCAGTTCTTC. Translation: CASSLGRGGPNEQFF.